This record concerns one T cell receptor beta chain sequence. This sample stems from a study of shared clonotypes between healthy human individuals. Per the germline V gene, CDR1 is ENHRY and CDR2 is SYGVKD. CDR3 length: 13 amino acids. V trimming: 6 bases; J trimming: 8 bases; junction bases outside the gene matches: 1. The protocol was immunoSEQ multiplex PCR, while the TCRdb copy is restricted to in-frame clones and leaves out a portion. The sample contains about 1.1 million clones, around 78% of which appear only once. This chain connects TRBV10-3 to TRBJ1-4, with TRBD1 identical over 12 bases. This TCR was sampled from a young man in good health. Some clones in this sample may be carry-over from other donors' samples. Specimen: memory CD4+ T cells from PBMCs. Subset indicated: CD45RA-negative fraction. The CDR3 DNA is TGTGCCATCAGAGGGACAGGGGGCGAAAAACTGTTTTTT. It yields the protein CAIRGTGGEKLFF.